This T cell receptor (beta chain) is from a study of beta chain features in type 1 diabetes (dated by TCRdb to the late 2010s). Notes on the research overall: Patients and healthy donors did not differ in mean age, gender distribution, total cell number or subset yield. A total of around 110,000,000 sorted cells were examined across all samples, and a strong correlation was observed between cell number per subset and RNA yield. Whereas all 28 donors provided naive and central memory subsets, regulatory and stem cell-like memory subsets were isolated from just 8 patients and roughly eight healthy donors. In the study, TCRB repertoires of sorted circulating CD4+ T cell subsets from recently diagnosed type 1 diabetes patients were compared with those of matched healthy donors.

The germline V gene supplies CDR1 SGDLS and CDR2 YYNGEE. The CDR3 goes from the cysteine to the phenylalanine over 17 residues. Just CDR3 DNA is preserved here, 51 bases in frame from base 1. V is pruned by 3 bases and J by 3 bases, leaving 14 bases of the junction without a gene match. The High Capacity cDNA Reverse Transcription Kit was used to reverse transcribe all of the isolated RNA, meaning that expressed TCRB transcripts were what got sequenced. Deep immunoSEQ sequencing was performed on naive, central memory and regulatory T cell samples, with an average of approximately 4 million total reads per sample. Sorted cells were lysed in RLT buffer and RNA was extracted with DNase-treated RNeasy Micro or Mini kits, depending on cell number. To prevent cross-contamination, each cell subset was processed individually, whereas patient and healthy donor samples were processed jointly. The immunoSEQ multiplex PCR was used to amplify TCRB sequences from cDNA, yielding 87-bp fragments that span the CDR3 region. Sequencing of the amplicons was performed on the Illumina HiSeq platform. The authors processed their data as follows. Synthetic template baselines were used to correct PCR bias computationally, reads within Hamming distance 2 were collapsed, and singletons that could not be merged were discarded. Reads were aligned to IMGT to assign V, D and J genes, CDR3 length, and insertions or deletions at six rearrangement sites. Within each subset, clonotype counts were normalized to the number of sorted cells before true diversity and Gini coefficients were calculated with the tcR R package. The overlap coefficient, calculated on TCRB nucleotide sequences, was used to measure repertoire sharing. Out-of-frame TCRB sequences from naive cells were analyzed as a proxy for the pre-selection repertoire. TCRdb mirrors the immuneACCESS table, restricted to in-frame sequences. Some clones are absent from its copies; in checked studies, under half trace to an unresolved V gene, and the reason for the others is unknown. The V and J calls and clone size come from that table; D and trimming were worked out from the DNA. This sample lists more than 250,000 clones; about 15% were detected once. The ten most abundant clones make up 0.015% to 0.019% of the sample.

Note on this clone: It has no known antigen specificity. No base quality values were provided; no much bigger clone lies one nucleotide off.

Each donor gave one peripheral blood draw, approximately 100 mL on average, collected into heparinised tubes. A BD FACSAria II was used to sort naive, central memory, regulatory and stem cell-like memory CD4+ T cells with a panel that included CD45RO, CCR7, CD25, CD127, CD95 and CD27. Purity was above 95% for every sorted population. PBMCs were isolated immediately by Lymphoprep density gradient centrifugation and stained directly without culture. So that batch effects would be minimized, each experiment stained and sorted samples in pairs, pairing one healthy donor with one patient. The investigation overall reported the following: Naive, central memory and regulatory TCRB repertoires appeared more similar among patients than among healthy donors. Patients with type 1 diabetes made fewer insertions and deleted more nucleotides at VDJ recombination sites, implying thymic rearrangement abnormalities. HLA sub-analyses involved small numbers of individuals, so any influence of HLA type on TCRB rearrangement remained unresolved. Because cDNA was sequenced instead of genomic DNA, highly expressing activated cells could be over-represented, though the groups showed no difference in activation or CD3 levels. Type 1 diabetes patients showed a moderate but significant shortening of TCRB CDR3 length in all four CD4+ subsets. Shorter templates might have been favored by PCR, but patient and control samples were amplified and corrected together, so both groups would have been affected equally by any skew.

The sample was naive CD4+ T cells from blood. Reading the label with the study, this specimen's cell subset or site is: true naive CD4+ T cells. This clonotype was obtained from a man aged 18 to 30 with type 1 diabetes. The chain is encoded by TRBV9 joined to TRBJ2-7; TRBD1 aligns with 8 central bases. The CDR3 has the sequence CASSAPLGDRNHYEQYF. Read as DNA, the sequence is TGTGCCAGCAGCGCTCCCCTGGGGGACAGGAACCACTACGAGCAGTACTTC.